The subject of this entry is one T cell receptor beta chain. The data stem from a study of blood T cell repertoires in COVID-19. Study summary: Material from acute and convalescent COVID-19 was sourced from the United States, Italy and Spain.

In the original processing: Reference gene primer amplification in the assay estimated nucleated cell counts. Produced via immunoSEQ multiplex PCR; TCRdb's table is partial and in-frame only. The D gene and trimming were derived from the DNA, and the V and J assignments and clone size from that table. Here the sample spans roughly 300,000 clones, about 83% being singletons. CDR1 and CDR2 (germline): MDHEN, SYDVKM. Trimming removed 7 bases from V and 1 base from J; junction bases left unmatched: 8. The CDR3 runs to 16 residues. The receptor's source is a woman aged 45-65 years with acute or convalescent COVID-19. This rearrangement joins TRBV28 to TRBJ2-2, with TRBD1 matching over 8 bases. The sample comprised peripheral blood. Here the CDR3 DNA reads TGTGCCAGCATTACTCAGGGGGCTAAGAACACCGGGGAGCTGTTTTTT. The encoded protein is CASITQGAKNTGELFF.